Given below is one T cell receptor beta chain in context. As yet, its antigen is unknown. Germline CDR1 MGHRA, CDR2 YSYEKL. The CDR3 is 16 residues long. The V and J ends lost 1 base and 0 bases, in that order; junction bases with no gene match: 4. The data originate from a study of CD8 T cells in Susac syndrome. Study observations and caveats: The TCR sequencing and HLA analysis in the study involved a relatively small number of individuals, as the study acknowledged.

The T cells that were sequenced for TCR beta were CD8+ and CD4+ cells from blood. RNA amounts of roughly 0.45 to 1 ug underwent reverse transcription with random hexamers. The immunoSEQ assay covered 54 Vbeta and 13 Jbeta segments for CDR3. TCRdb re-derived calls from the immunoSEQ multiplex PCR reads in MiXCR, one entry per CDR3 protein. The profile covers 350,000 to 550,000 distinct CDR3 sequences, with approximately 85% appearing a single time and roughly 0.11% taken by the ten largest. The V gene is TRBV4-1, the J gene TRBJ2-3; 7 bases match TRBD2. Sequencing used CD8+ T cells from PBMCs. The source is a human donor with multiple sclerosis. The CDR3 here is CASSQVGSGSTDTQYF. The CDR3 coding sequence is TGCGCCAGCAGCCAAGTGGGTAGCGGGAGCACAGATACGCAGTATTTT.